This T cell receptor beta chain was found in a study of blood T cell repertoires in COVID-19. Across the study: Specimens from acute and convalescent COVID-19 originated in the United States, Italy and Spain. The cDNA or gDNA used as material had been derived from T cells, B-cell-depleted T cells, or PBMCs.

Authors' data handling: For nucleated cells, counts were estimated from reference gene primer amplification. TCRdb's copy holds only in-frame clones and misses some; the assay was immunoSEQ multiplex PCR. D and trimming come from the DNA, and the V and J calls and clone size come from that table. The sample has approximately 250,000 clones; nearly 85% are singletons. The length of the CDR3 is 13 residues. CDR1 and CDR2 from the germline V gene are MNHEY and SVGAGI. Trimming took 10 bases from V and 2 from J, leaving 12 bases between them. This chain uses TRBV6-5 with TRBJ1-5; D call uncertain. This receptor was identified in a human donor in a cohort sampled during active COVID-19. The source material was peripheral blood. The CDR3 nucleotides read TGTGCCACCCGGCACAGCCGCAATCAGCCCCAGCATTTT. This gives the protein CATRHSRNQPQHF.